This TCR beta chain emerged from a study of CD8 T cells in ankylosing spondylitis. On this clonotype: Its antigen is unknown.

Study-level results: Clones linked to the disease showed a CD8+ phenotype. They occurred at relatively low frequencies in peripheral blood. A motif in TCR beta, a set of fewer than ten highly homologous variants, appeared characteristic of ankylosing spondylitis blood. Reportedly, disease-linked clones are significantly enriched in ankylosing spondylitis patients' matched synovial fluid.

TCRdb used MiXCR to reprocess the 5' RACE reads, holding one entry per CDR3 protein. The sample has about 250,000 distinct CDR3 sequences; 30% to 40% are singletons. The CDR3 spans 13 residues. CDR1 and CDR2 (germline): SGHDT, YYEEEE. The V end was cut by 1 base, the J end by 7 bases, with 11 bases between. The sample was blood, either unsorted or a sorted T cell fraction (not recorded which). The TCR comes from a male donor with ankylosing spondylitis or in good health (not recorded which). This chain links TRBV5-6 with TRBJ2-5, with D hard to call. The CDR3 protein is CASSLSQPRTQYF. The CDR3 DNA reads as TGTGCCAGCAGCTTGTCACAGCCCAGGACCCAGTACTTC.